This T cell receptor beta chain was documented in a study of blood T cell repertoires in COVID-19. Study details: T cells, B-cell-depleted T cells, or PBMCs supplied cDNA or gDNA.

Authors' analysis steps: By means of reference gene primer amplification, nucleated cell counts were estimated. Data came from immunoSEQ multiplex PCR; TCRdb stores just in-frame clones and leaves some out. The V and J calls and clone size are taken from that table; D and trimming were inferred from the DNA. Among approximately 250,000 clones listed, 65% to 90% were seen once. Germline values: CDR1 MNHEY, CDR2 SVGAGI. The CDR3 is made up of 14 amino acids. Between the trimmed V and J ends, which lost 7 bases and 7 bases, there was a span of 19 bases. The J gene is TRBJ1-2, the V gene TRBV6-5; maybe TRBD1 (6 bases). Sample: peripheral blood. This clonotype was sampled from a middle-aged man who had recovered from COVID-19. In DNA form, the CDR3 reads TGTGCCAGCACCCCGTCGGGGGGCTTATCTGGCTACACCTTC. This sequence encodes CASTPSGGLSGYTF.